This T cell receptor (beta chain) was captured by sequencing in a study of blood T cell repertoires in COVID-19 (TCRdb year 2020). Regarding the research as a whole: The collaborator samples originated in the United States, Italy and Spain and spanned the acute and convalescent phases of COVID-19. The prospective study material was composed of cDNA or gDNA derived from T cells, B-cell-depleted T cells, or PBMCs. Deeply sampled blood TCRbeta repertoires from subjects exposed to, actively infected with, or recovered from COVID-19 were included in the dataset. The repertoires were made available in a free public database intended to serve as a resource for research on the immune response to SARS-CoV-2. Samples came from the ongoing ImmuneRACE study (first 160 participants) plus 1,254 subjects from 6 global collaborators. Nearly every sample came with metadata listing a de-identified subject ID, COVID-19 status, age in years and sex. Where HLA class I and class II types were available, the types were taken from metadata supplied by the sample provider, not from assay-based typing. Results the study describes overall, beyond this receptor: The quantity of clinical and demographic metadata differed by source and by participant and was supplied without curation.

The collaborating institutions used their own protocols to collect whole blood in K2EDTA tubes. For TCRbeta analysis, collaborators shipped samples in one of three forms: frozen whole blood, isolated PBMCs, or DNA extracted from either of those sample types. The immunoSEQ Assay, a bias-controlled multiplex PCR, was used to amplify TCRbeta CDR3 regions from genomic DNA. The study's processing was this. The number of nucleated cells in each sample was estimated from the amplification of reference gene primers within the assay. To quantify the absolute abundance of each unique TCRbeta CDR3 rearrangement, sequence reads were collapsed and filtered. For each sample, productive Simpson clonality was calculated by taking the square root of Simpson's diversity index across productive rearrangements. TCRdb limited this immuneACCESS table to in-frame rearrangements with V and J called. A share of clones is missing; checked studies link under half to unresolved V genes, and the rest is unexplained. D and trimming were read from the DNA, whereas the V and J calls and clone size are those reported in that table. This sample lists 160,000 or so clones; roughly 80% were detected once. The top ten clones comprise around 13% of the sample.

V is cut back by 0 bases and J by 2 bases, with 2 bases in the junction unmatched. From the cysteine through the phenylalanine, the CDR3 covers 14 amino acids. CDR3 DNA only is kept here, 42 bases in frame from base 1. According to the germline V gene (reference sequence), CDR1 reads GTSNPN and CDR2 reads SVGIG. Note on this clone: It lacks a known antigen. Within one base of it there is no much larger clone, and no base qualities were kept.

Recombination connected TRBV30 to TRBJ2-5; TRBD2 matches 8 bases in the middle. The specimen was peripheral blood. The sequence was collected from a woman older than 75 with acute or convalescent COVID-19. The DNA is as follows: TGTGCCTGGAGTGTACTAGCGGTACAAGAGACCCAGTACTTC. Its product reads: CAWSVLAVQETQYF.